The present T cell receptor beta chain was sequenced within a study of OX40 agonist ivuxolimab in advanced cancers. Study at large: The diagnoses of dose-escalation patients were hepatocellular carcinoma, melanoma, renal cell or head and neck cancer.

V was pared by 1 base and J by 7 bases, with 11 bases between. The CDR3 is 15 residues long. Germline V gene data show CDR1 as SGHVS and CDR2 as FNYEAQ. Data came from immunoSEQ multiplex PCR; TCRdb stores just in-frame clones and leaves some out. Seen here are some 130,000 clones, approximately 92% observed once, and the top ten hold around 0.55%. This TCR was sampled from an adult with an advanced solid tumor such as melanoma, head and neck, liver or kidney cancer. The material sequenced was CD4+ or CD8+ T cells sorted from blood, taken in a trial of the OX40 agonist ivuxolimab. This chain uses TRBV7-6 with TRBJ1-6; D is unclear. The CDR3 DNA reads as TGTGCCAGCAGCTTAGATCCCAGGTCGAATTCACCCCTCCACTTT. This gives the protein CASSLDPRSNSPLHF.